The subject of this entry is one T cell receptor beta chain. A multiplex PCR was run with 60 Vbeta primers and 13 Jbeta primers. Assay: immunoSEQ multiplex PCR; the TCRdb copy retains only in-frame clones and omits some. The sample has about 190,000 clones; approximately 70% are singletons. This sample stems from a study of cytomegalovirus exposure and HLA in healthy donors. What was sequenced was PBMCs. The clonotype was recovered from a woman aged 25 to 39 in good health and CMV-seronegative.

The CDR3 sequence: CASGVYEQYF. CDR3 DNA: TGTGCCAGCGGAGTCTACGAGCAGTACTTC. The chain links TRBV7-8 to TRBJ2-5; D is unclear. The tail of the sequence fits TRBJ2-7 better, so the J call may be wrong. The CDR3 has 10 residues. Germline CDR1 reads SGHVS; CDR2 reads FQNEAQ.